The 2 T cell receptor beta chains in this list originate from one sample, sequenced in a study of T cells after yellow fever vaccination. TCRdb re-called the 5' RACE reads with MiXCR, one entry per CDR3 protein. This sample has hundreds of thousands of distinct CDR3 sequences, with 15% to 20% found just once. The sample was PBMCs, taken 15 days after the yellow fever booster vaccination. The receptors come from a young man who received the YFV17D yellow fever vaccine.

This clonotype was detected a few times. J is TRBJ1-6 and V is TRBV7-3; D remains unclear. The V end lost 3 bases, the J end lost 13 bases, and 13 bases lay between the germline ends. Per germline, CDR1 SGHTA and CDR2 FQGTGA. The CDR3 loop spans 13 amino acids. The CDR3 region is CASSFKPGSPLHF. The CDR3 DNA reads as TGTGCCAGCAGCTTTAAACCGGGGTCCCCCCTCCACTTT.

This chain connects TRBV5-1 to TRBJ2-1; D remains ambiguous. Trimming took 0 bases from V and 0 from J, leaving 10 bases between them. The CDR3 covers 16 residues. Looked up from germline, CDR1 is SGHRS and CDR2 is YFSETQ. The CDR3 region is CASSLEDRDSYNEQFF. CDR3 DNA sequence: TGCGCCAGCAGCTTGGAAGATAGAGACTCCTACAATGAGCAGTTCTTC. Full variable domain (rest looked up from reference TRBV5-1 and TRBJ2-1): KAGVTQTPRYLIKTRGQQVTLSCSPISGHRSVSWYQQTPGQGLQFLFEYFSETQRNKGNFPGRFSGRQFSNSRSEMNVSTLELGDSALYLCASSLEDRDSYNEQFFGPGTRLTVL.